These T cell receptor beta chains were read from a single sample in a study of cytomegalovirus exposure and HLA in healthy donors. Repertoires were generated with immunoSEQ multiplex PCR, while TCRdb's copy carries only in-frame clones and drops some. The sample yields 160,000 or so clones, roughly 76% seen once. Source material: PBMCs. These receptors all stem from a man aged 60 to 75 in good health and CMV-seronegative. CDR3s include the opening cysteine and the closing phenylalanine or tryptophan. Fields, in order: V gene, J gene, CDR3 protein.

V gene: TRBV18; J gene: TRBJ1-3; CDR3 protein: CASSAGTGLAGNTIYF
V gene: TRBV9; J gene: TRBJ2-7; CDR3 protein: CASSADQGGYEQYF
V gene: TRBV4-3; J gene: TRBJ2-7; CDR3 protein: CASSQDSYGANYEQYF
V gene: TRBV10-3; J gene: TRBJ2-1; CDR3 protein: CAISGLAGEKGSYNEQFF
V gene: TRBV5-1; J gene: TRBJ2-7; CDR3 protein: CASRKTGAYEQYF
V gene: TRBV30; J gene: TRBJ1-2; CDR3 protein: CAWSGTGGYGYTF
V gene: TRBV9; J gene: TRBJ2-1; CDR3 protein: CASSLSGGPGHNEQFF
V gene: TRBV6-1; J gene: TRBJ2-2; CDR3 protein: CASSYLGAGELFF
V gene: TRBV5-1; J gene: TRBJ2-3; CDR3 protein: CASSLVSGGGLDTQYF
V gene: TRBV7-2; J gene: TRBJ2-7; CDR3 protein: CASSSNPGLDYEQYF
V gene: TRBV20-1; J gene: TRBJ2-1; CDR3 protein: CSAGLVYEQFF
V gene: TRBV18; J gene: TRBJ1-4; CDR3 protein: CASSRGRGGEKLFF
V gene: TRBV4-3; J gene: TRBJ1-5; CDR3 protein: CASSQGAGGAYSNQPQHF
V gene: TRBV11-2; J gene: TRBJ2-7; CDR3 protein: CASRRPPGQNSYEQYF